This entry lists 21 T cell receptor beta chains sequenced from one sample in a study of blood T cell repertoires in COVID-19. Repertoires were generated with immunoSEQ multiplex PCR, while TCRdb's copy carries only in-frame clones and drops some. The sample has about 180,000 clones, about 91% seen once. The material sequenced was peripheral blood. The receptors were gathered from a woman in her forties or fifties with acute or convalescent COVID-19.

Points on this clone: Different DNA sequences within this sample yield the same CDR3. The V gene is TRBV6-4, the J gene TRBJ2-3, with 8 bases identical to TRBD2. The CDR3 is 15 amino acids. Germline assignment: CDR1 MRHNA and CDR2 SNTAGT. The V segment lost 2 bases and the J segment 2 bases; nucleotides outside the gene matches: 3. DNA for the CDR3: TGTGCCAGCAGTGACAGCGGGGGTTCCACAGATACGCAGTATTTT. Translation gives CASSDSGGSTDTQYF.

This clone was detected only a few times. The CDR3 nucleotides are TGTGCCAGCAGCTTTAGCCAGAATTACAATGAGCAGTTCTTC. This sequence encodes CASSFSQNYNEQFF. V is TRBV7-2 and J is TRBJ2-1; D gene uncertain. The V and J ends lost 3 bases and 4 bases respectively, with 10 bases between them. Germline CDR1 and CDR2: SGHTA and FQGNSA. The CDR3 length is 14 residues.

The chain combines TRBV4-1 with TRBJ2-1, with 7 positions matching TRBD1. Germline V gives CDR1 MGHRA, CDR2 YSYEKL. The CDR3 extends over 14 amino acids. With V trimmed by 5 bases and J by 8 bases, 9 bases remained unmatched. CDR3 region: CASSYYPTGDEQFF. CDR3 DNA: TGCGCCAGCAGCTATTACCCCACAGGGGATGAGCAGTTCTTC.

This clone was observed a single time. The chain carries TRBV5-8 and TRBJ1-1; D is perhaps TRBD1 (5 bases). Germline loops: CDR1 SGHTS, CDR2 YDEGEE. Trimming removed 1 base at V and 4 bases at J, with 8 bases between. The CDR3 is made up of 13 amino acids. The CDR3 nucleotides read TGTGCCAGCAGCTTGCGCGGGGCCACTGAAGCTTTCTTT. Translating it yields CASSLRGATEAFF.

The CDR3 reads CASSSPGTDTQYF. The CDR3 DNA reads TGTGCCAGCTCCTCTCCCGGCACAGATACGCAGTATTTT. J is TRBJ2-3 and V is TRBV6-5; D is undetermined. Trimming cost V 8 bases and J 1 base, with 10 bases left between them. Looked up from germline, CDR1 is MNHEY and CDR2 is SVGAGI. The CDR3 totals 13 residues.

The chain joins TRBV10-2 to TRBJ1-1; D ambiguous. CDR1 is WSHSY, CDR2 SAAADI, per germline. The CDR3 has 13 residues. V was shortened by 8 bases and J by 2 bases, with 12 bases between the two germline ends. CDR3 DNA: TGCGCCAGCGGATCGGGGTTCAACACTGAAGCTTTCTTT. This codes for CASGSGFNTEAFF.

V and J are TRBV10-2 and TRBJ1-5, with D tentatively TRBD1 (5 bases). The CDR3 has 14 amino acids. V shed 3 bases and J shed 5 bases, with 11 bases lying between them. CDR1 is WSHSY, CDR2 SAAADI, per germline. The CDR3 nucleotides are TGCGCCAGCAGTGATGACAGTCGATATCAGCCCCAGCATTTT. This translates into CASSDDSRYQPQHF.

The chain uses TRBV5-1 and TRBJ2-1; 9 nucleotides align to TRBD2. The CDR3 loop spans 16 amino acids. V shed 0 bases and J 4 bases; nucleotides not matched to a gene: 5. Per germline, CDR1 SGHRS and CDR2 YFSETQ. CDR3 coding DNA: TGCGCCAGCAGCTTGGGAGGGACTAGCTCTTACAATGAGCAGTTCTTC. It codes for CASSLGGTSSYNEQFF.

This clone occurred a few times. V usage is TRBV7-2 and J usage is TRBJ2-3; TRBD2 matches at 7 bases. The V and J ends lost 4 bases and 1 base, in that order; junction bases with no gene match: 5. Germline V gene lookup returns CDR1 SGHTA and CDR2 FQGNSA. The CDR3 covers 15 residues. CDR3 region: CASSSAGGGTDTQYF. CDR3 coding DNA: TGTGCCAGCAGCTCCGCTGGGGGGGGCACAGATACGCAGTATTTT. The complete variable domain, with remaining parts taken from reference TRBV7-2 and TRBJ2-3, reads GAGVSQSPSNKVTEKGKDVELRCDPISGHTALYWYRQSLGQGLEFLIYFQGNSAPDKSGLPSDRFSAERTGGSVSTLTIQRTQQEDSAVYLCASSSAGGGTDTQYFGPGTRLTVL.

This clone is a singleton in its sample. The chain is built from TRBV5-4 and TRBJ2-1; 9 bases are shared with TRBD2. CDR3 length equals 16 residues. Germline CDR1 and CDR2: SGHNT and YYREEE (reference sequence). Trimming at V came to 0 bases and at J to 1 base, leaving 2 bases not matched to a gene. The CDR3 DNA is TGTGCCAGCAGCTTGGGTAGCGGGAGATCCTACAATGAGCAGTTCTTC. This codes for CASSLGSGRSYNEQFF.

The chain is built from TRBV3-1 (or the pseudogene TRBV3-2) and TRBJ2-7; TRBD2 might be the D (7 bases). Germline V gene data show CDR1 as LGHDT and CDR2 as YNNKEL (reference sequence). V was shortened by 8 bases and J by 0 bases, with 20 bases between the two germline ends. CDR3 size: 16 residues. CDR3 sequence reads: CASGAGAGDSSYEQYF. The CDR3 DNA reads TGTGCCAGCGGCGCAGGGGCGGGGGATTCCTCCTACGAGCAGTACTTC.

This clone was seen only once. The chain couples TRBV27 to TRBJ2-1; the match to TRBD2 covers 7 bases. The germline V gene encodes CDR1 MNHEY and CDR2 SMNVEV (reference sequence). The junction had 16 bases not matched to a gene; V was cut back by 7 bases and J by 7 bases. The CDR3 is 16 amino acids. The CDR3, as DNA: TGTGCCAGCAACTCCTTGAGGCGGGAGCCTGGGAATGAGCAGTTCTTC. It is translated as CASNSLRREPGNEQFF.

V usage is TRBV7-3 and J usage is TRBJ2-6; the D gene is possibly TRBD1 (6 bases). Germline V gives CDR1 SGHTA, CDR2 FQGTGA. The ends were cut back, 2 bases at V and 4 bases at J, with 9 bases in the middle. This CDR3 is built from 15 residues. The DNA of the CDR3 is TGTGCCAGCAGCTTAGGGGGCCCCGGGGCCAACGTCCTGACTTTC. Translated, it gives CASSLGGPGANVLTF.

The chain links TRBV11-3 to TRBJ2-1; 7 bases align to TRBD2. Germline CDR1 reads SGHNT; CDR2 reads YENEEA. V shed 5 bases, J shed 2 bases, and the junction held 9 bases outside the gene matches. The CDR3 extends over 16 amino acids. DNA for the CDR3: TGTGCCAGCAGCCCGTGGGGGGGAGAGCCCTACAATGAGCAGTTCTTC. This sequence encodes CASSPWGGEPYNEQFF.

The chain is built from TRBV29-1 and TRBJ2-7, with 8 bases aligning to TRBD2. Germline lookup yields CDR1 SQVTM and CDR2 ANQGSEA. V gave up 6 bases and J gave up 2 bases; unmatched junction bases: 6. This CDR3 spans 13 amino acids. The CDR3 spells CSVGGEDTYEQYF. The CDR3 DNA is TGCAGCGTCGGGGGGGAGGATACCTACGAGCAGTACTTC.

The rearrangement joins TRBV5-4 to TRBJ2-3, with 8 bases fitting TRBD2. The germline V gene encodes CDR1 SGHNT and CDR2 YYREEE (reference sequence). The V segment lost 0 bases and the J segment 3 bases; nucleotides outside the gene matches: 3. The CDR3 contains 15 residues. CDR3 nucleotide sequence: TGTGCCAGCAGCTTGGGAGCGGGGGCGACAGATACGCAGTATTTT. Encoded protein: CASSLGAGATDTQYF.

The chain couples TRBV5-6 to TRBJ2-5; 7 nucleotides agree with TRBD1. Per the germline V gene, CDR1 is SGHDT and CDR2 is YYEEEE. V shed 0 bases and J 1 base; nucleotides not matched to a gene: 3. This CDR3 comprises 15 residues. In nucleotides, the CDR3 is TGTGCCAGCAGCTTGGGGCGACAGGGCCAAGAGACCCAGTACTTC. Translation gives CASSLGRQGQETQYF.

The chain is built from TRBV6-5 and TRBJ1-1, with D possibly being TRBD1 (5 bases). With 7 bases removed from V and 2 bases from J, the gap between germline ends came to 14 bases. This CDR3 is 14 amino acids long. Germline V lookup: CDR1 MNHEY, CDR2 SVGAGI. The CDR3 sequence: CASTRGDRNTEAFF. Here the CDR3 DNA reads TGTGCCAGCACGAGAGGAGACAGAAACACTGAAGCTTTCTTT.

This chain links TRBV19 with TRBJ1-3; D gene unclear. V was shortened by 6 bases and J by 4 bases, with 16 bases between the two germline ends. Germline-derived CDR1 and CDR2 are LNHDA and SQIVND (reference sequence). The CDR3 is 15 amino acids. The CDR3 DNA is TGTGCCAGTAGCATCGACGGGATGGGAGGAAACACCATATATTTT. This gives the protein CASSIDGMGGNTIYF. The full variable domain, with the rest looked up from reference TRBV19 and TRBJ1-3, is DGGITQSPKYLFRKEGQNVTLSCEQNLNHDAMYWYRQDPGQGLRLIYYSQIVNDFQKGDIAEGYSVSREKKESFPLTVTSAQKNPTAFYLCASSIDGMGGNTIYFGEGSWLTVV.

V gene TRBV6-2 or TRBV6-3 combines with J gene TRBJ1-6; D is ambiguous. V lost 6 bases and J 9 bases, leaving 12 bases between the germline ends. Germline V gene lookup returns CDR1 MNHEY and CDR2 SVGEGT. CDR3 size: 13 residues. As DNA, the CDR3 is TGTGCCAGCAGCATGACACAGCCTTCACCCCTCCACTTT. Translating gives CASSMTQPSPLHF.

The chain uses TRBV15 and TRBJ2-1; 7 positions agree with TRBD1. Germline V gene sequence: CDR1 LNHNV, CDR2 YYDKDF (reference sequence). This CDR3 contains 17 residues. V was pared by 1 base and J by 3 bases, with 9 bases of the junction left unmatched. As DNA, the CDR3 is TGTGCCACCAGCAGAGGGGGATGGGCAGGGGGCTACAATGAGCAGTTCTTC. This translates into CATSRGGWAGGYNEQFF.